This entry lists 8 T cell receptor beta chains sequenced from one sample in a study of CD8+ T cells in alopecia areata (dated by TCRdb to the late 2010s). The label giving this sample's time point can be read as: 20 to 30 weeks on oral tofacitinib. Taken with the paper, the label for treatment or condition translates to: oral pan-JAK inhibitor, 5-10 mg twice daily. The library came from the immunoSEQ multiplex PCR assay. To provide template for TCR sequencing, every sample had RNA extracted and reverse transcribed into cDNA. Here the immuneACCESS table is served through TCRdb, limited to in-frame sequences with V and J called. Missing clones are a known gap in these copies; in checked studies unresolved V genes cover under half, and the rest lacks a known reason. The sample includes approximately 150,000 clones, with around 60% observed a single time. The top ten constitute 12% to 15% of the sample.

The specimen comprised CD4+ T cells sorted from blood, sampled at week 24, from a patient treated with tofacitinib. Receptors were obtained from a human donor with alopecia areata.

The gene calls are TRBV5-1 and TRBJ2-7, with TRBD1 identical over 9 bases. CDR1 is SGHRS, CDR2 YFSETQ, per germline. J was trimmed by 3 bases and V by 0 bases; bases with no gene match: 1. The CDR3 extends over 14 amino acids. This CDR3 reads CASSLETGGYEQYF. The CDR3 bases are TGCGCCAGCAGCTTGGAGACAGGGGGCTACGAGCAGTACTTC.

The chain uses TRBV19 and TRBJ2-3, with a tentative D call TRBD2 (6 bases). Germline-derived CDR1 and CDR2 are LNHDA and SQIVND (reference sequence). The CDR3 length is 14 residues. V lost 3 bases, J lost 1 base, and 8 bases lay in between. CDR3 loop: CASSIGGGTDTQYF. In DNA form, the CDR3 reads TGTGCCAGTAGTATTGGAGGGGGCACAGATACGCAGTATTTT.

The chain links TRBV29-1 to TRBJ2-6, with D maybe TRBD1 (5 bases). Looked up from germline, CDR1 is SQVTM and CDR2 is ANQGSEA. There are 14 residues in the CDR3. Trimming removed 3 bases at V and 4 bases at J, with 10 bases between. CDR3 region: CSVDQGDGANVLTF. For the CDR3, the DNA is TGCAGCGTTGATCAGGGCGACGGGGCCAACGTCCTGACTTTC.

V and J are TRBV6-1 and TRBJ1-6, with D maybe TRBD1 (5 bases). Germline V gene data show CDR1 as MNHNS and CDR2 as SASEGT. The V end was cut by 6 bases, the J end by 7 bases, with 16 bases between. This CDR3 has 15 residues. The CDR3 region is CASSPLGGGNSPLHF. CDR3 bases: TGTGCCAGCAGCCCTCTCGGGGGAGGCAATTCACCCCTCCACTTT.

The chain employs TRBV2 and TRBJ2-1; D uncertain. V shed 5 bases and J shed 12 bases, with 14 bases lying between them. CDR3 length: 12 amino acids. The germline CDR1 and CDR2 sequences are SNHLY and FYNNEI. CDR3 residues: CASSFSRPPQFF. CDR3 DNA sequence: TGTGCCAGCAGTTTCAGTAGACCCCCGCAGTTCTTC. The full variable domain, in which reference TRBV2 and TRBJ2-1 provide the parts outside the CDR3, is EPEVTQTPSHQVTQMGQEVILRCVPISNHLYFYWYRQILGQKVEFLVSFYNNEISEKSEIFDDQFSVERPDGSNFTLKIRSTKLEDSAMYFCASSFSRPPQFFGPGTRLTVL.

On this clone itself: At one boundary the junction diverges from the germline segment, which might be a read error. This chain links TRBV7-7 with TRBJ2-2, with D perhaps TRBD1 or TRBD2 (5 bases each). The CDR3 is 15 residues long. Germline CDR1 is SSHAT and CDR2 is FNYEAQ (reference sequence). DNA of the CDR3: TGTGCTAGCACCGCGGGCAGGGCGAACACCGGGGAGCTGTTTTTT. Translation: CASTAGRANTGELFF.

Turning to this clone: Other DNA sequences from this sample encode an identical CDR3 as well. The chain uses TRBV29-1 and TRBJ2-2; D remains ambiguous. V shed 4 bases and J shed 2 bases, with 2 bases lying between them. The CDR3 covers 11 residues. CDR1 is SQVTM, CDR2 ANQGSEA, per germline. The CDR3 region is CSVGNTGELFF. The CDR3 DNA sequence: TGCAGCGTTGGAAACACCGGGGAGCTGTTTTTT.

This clone was counted only a few times. The V and J genes are TRBV14 and TRBJ1-5; no definite D call. The CDR3 contains 13 residues. Between the trimmed V and J ends, which lost 0 bases and 7 bases, there was a span of 7 bases. CDR1 is SGHDN, CDR2 FVKESK, per germline. CDR3 region: CASSQDSLQPQHF. In nucleotides, the CDR3 is TGTGCCAGCAGCCAAGATTCTTTACAGCCCCAGCATTTT. Full variable domain (outside the CDR3, taken from reference TRBV14 and TRBJ1-5): EAGVTQFPSHSVIEKGQTVTLRCDPISGHDNLYWYRRVMGKEIKFLLHFVKESKQDESGMPNNRFLAERTGGTYSTLKVQPAELEDSGVYFCASSQDSLQPQHFGDGTRLSIL.